This T cell receptor beta chain was identified in a study of glioma-infiltrating T cells. Regarding the study as a whole: Only very few CDR3 sequences appeared in both tissue and blood.

TCR alpha and beta CDR3 regions were amplified from RNA using iRepertoire nested multiplex PCR. Input was roughly 85-400 ng of tissue mRNA or PBMC total RNA. TCRdb re-called the multiplex PCR reads with MiXCR, one entry per CDR3 protein. In the table there are around 180,000 distinct CDR3 sequences, 43% of which are singletons. On this clonotype itself: Antigen: not known.

This TCR derives from a human donor with low-grade glioma or glioblastoma, undergoing nonglioma brain surgery, or in good health (not recorded which). Sample: glioma tissue, nonneoplastic brain tissue, or PBMCs (not recorded which).

DNA of the CDR3: TGTGCCAGCAGCTTGGTAAGGGGGAGCCCTTACAATGAGCAGTTCTTC. As protein: CASSLVRGSPYNEQFF. The chain employs TRBV5-5 and TRBJ2-1, with D perhaps matching TRBD1 (6 bases). V lost 0 bases and J 4 bases, leaving 14 bases between the germline ends. Germline V gene data show CDR1 as SGHKS and CDR2 as YYEKEE (reference sequence). The CDR3 loop spans 16 amino acids.